The TCR beta chain under discussion was sequenced for a study of CD8 T cells in ankylosing spondylitis. Overall study findings and caveats: Seemingly distinctive of ankylosing spondylitis blood was a TCR beta motif formed by eight highly homologous variants. Both synovial fluid and blood in reactive arthritis had previously been reported to carry some motif variants.

V trimming: 5 bases; J trimming: 0 bases; junction bases outside the gene matches: 17. This CDR3 is built from 21 residues. Germline lookup yields CDR1 LGHNA and CDR2 YNFKEQ. In TCRdb, the 5' RACE reads were re-called with MiXCR into one record per CDR3 protein. Here the sample spans 220,000 or so distinct CDR3 sequences, about 11% being singletons. This clonotype was seen at least ten times. Its target is unknown. The receptor comes from a male donor with ankylosing spondylitis or in good health (not recorded which). The chain links TRBV4-2 to TRBJ1-3; 12 positions match TRBD1. The sequencing input was blood, either unsorted or a sorted T cell fraction (not recorded which). In nucleotides, the CDR3 is TGTGCCAGCAGCTCAAGCCCCGGGACAGGGGGCGTCCTAAGCTCTGGAAACACCATATATTTT. Encoded protein: CASSSSPGTGGVLSSGNTIYF.